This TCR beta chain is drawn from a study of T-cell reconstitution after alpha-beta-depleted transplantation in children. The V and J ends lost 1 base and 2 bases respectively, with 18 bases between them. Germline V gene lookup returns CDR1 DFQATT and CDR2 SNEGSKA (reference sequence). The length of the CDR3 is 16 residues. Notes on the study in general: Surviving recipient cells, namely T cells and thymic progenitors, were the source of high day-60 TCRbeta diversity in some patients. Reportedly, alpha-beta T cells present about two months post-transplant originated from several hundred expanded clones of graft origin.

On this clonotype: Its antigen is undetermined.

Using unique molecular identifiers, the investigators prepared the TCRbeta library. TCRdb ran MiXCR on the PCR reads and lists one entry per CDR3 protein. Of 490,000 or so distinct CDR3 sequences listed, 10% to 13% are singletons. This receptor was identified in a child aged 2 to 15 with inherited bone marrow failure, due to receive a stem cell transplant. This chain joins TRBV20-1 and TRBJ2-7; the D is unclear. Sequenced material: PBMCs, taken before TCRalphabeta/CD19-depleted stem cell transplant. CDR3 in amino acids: CSARAPVSYSPYEQYF. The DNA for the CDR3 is TGCAGTGCTAGAGCCCCGGTGTCATACAGTCCCTACGAGCAGTACTTC.